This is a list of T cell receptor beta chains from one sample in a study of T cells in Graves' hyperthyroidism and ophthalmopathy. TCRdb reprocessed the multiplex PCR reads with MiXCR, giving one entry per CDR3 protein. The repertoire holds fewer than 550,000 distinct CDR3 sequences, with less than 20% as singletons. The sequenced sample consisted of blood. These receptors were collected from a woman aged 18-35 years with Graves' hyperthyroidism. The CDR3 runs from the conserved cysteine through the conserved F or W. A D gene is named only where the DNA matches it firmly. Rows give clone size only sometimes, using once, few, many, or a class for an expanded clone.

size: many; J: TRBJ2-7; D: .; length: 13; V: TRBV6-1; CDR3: CASSLTGSYEQYF; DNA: TGTGCCAGCAGCTTAACAGGCTCCTACGAGCAGTACTTC
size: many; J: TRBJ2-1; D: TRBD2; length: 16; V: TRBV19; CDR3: CASISGTSGGLNEQFF; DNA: TGTGCCAGTATATCCGGGACTAGCGGGGGTTTGAATGAGCAGTTCTTC
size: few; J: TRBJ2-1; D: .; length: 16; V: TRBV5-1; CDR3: CASSRGRENAVNEQFF; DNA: TGCGCCAGCAGTAGGGGGCGGGAGAACGCGGTCAATGAGCAGTTCTTC
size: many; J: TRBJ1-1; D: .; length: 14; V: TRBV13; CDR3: CASSARDPDTEAFF; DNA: TGTGCCAGCAGCGCCCGGGACCCCGACACTGAAGCTTTCTTT
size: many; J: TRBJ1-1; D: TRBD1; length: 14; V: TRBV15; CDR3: CATLLGGANTEAFF; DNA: TGTGCCACCCTTTTAGGGGGCGCGAACACTGAAGCTTTCTTT
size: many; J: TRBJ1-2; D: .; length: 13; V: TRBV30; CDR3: CAWSGSREGGYTF; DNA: TGTGCCTGGAGTGGTTCCAGGGAGGGCGGCTACACCTTC
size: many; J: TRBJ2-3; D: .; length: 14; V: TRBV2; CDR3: CASSETGLGDTQYF; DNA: TGTGCCAGCAGTGAAACGGGGTTAGGAGATACGCAGTATTTT
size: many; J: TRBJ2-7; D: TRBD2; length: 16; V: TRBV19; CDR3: CASSTTLAGVGYEQYF; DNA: TGTGCCAGTAGTACAACATTAGCGGGAGTAGGCTACGAGCAGTACTTC
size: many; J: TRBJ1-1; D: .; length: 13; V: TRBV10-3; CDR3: CAISEGANTEAFF; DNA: TGTGCCATCAGTGAGGGGGCGAACACTGAAGCTTTCTTT
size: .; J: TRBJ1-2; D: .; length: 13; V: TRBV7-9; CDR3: CASSSGPWEGYTF; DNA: TGTGCCAGCAGCTCGGGGCCCTGGGAAGGCTACACCTTC
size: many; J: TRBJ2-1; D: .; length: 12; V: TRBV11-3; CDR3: CASSLDRDEQFF; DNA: TGTGCCAGCAGCTTAGATCGCGATGAGCAGTTCTTC
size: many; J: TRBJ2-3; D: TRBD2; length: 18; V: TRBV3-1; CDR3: CASSHRGTSGGFTDTQYF; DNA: TGTGCCAGCAGCCATAGAGGGACTAGCGGGGGGTTCACAGATACGCAGTATTTT
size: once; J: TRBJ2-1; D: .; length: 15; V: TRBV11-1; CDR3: CASSLTRDTYNEQFF; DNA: TGTGCCAGCAGCCTAACCCGGGACACTTACAATGAGCAGTTCTTC
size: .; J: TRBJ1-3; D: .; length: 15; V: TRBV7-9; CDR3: CASSLAAGTGNTIYF; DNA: TGTGCCAGCAGCTTAGCGGCGGGGACTGGAAACACCATATATTTT
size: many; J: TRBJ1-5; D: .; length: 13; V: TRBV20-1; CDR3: CSAKGSSGQPQHF; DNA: TGCAGTGCAAAGGGCTCTTCGGGGCAGCCCCAGCATTTT
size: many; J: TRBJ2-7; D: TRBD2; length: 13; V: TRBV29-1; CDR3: CSVSTSGGYEQYF; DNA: TGCAGCGTTTCGACTAGCGGGGGCTACGAGCAGTACTTC
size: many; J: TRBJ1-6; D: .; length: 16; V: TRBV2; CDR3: CASSGQGGLNNSPLHF; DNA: TGTGCCAGCAGTGGGCAGGGAGGGTTGAATAATTCACCCCTCCACTTT
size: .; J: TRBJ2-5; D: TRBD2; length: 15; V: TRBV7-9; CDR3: CASSLVAGGQETQYF; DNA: TGTGCCAGCAGCTTAGTTGCGGGGGGCCAAGAGACCCAGTACTTC
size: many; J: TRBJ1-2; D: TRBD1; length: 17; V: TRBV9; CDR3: CASSPSGTGGIDYGYTF; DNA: TGTGCCAGCAGCCCCTCCGGGACAGGGGGCATTGACTATGGCTACACCTTC
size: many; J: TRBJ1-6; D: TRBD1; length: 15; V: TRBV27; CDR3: CASSPAGTETSPLHF; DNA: TGTGCCAGCAGTCCCGCCGGGACAGAGACTTCACCCCTCCACTTT
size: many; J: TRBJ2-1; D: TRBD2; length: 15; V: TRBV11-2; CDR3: CASSSSGGAYNEQFF; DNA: TGTGCCAGCAGCTCTAGCGGGGGGGCCTACAATGAGCAGTTCTTC
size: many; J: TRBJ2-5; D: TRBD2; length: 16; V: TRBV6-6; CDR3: CASSYSLAGGQETQYF; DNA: TGTGCCAGCAGTTACTCGCTAGCGGGGGGTCAAGAGACCCAGTACTTC
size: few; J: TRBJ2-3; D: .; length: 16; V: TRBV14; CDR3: CASSQVSGSSTDTQYF; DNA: TGTGCCAGCAGCCAAGTTAGCGGTTCTAGCACAGATACGCAGTATTTT
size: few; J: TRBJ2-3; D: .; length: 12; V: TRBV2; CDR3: CASNLRVDTQYF; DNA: TGTGCCAGCAATTTACGGGTCGATACGCAGTATTTT
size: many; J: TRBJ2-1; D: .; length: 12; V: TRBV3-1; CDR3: CASSQESNEQFF; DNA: TGTGCCAGCAGCCAAGAAAGCAATGAGCAGTTCTTC
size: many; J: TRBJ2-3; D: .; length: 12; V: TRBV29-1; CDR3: CSVVPRQDTQYF; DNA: TGCAGCGTGGTCCCGAGGCAGGATACGCAGTATTTT
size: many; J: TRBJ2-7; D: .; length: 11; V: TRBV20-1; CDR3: CSARPDNEQYF; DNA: TGCAGTGCTAGACCGGACAACGAGCAGTACTTC
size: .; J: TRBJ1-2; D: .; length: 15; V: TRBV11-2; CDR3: CASSDSDQALYGYTF; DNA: TGTGCCAGCAGCGATTCTGACCAGGCCCTATATGGCTACACCTTC
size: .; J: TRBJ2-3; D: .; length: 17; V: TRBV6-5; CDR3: CASSSPEDSRTTDTQYF; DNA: TGTGCCAGCAGTTCCCCCGAGGACTCGCGTACGACAGATACGCAGTATTTT
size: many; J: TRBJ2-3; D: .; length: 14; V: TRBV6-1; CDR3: CASTLMADMNTQYF; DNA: TGTGCCAGCACCTTGATGGCGGACATGAATACGCAGTATTTT
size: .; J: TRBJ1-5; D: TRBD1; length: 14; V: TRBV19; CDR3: CASHDRGPNQPQHF; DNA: TGTGCCAGTCACGACAGGGGCCCAAATCAGCCCCAGCATTTT
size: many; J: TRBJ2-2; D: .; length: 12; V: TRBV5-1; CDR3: CASSTGAGELFF; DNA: TGCGCCAGCAGCACCGGAGCCGGGGAGCTGTTTTTT
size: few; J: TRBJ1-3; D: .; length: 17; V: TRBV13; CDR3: CASSATGHPGYGNTIYF; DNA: TGTGCCAGCAGCGCGACTGGGCACCCGGGGTATGGAAACACCATATATTTT
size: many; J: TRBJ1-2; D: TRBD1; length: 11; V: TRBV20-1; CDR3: CSAEGQPGYTF; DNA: TGCAGTGCGGAGGGACAGCCGGGCTACACCTTC
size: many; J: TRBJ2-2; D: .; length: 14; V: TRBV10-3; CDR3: CAISGGLRTGELFF; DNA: TGTGCCATCAGCGGCGGCCTAAGGACCGGGGAGCTGTTTTTT
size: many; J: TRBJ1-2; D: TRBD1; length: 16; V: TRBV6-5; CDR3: CASSYSRQGGDYGYTF; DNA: TGTGCCAGCAGTTACTCTCGACAGGGTGGGGACTATGGCTACACCTTC
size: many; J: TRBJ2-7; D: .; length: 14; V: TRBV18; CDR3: CASSPREAPYEQYF; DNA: TGTGCCAGCTCACCACGGGAAGCCCCCTACGAGCAGTACTTC
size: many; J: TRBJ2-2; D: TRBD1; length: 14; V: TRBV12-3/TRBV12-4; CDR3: CAGGGQGNTGELFF; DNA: TGTGCCGGGGGGGGACAGGGGAACACCGGGGAGCTGTTTTTT
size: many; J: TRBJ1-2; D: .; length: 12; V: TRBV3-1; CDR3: CASSRRELGYTF; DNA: TGTGCCAGCAGCCGGAGGGAACTTGGCTACACCTTC
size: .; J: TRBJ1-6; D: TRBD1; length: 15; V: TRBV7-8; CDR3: CASSWGTGDSSPLHF; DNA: TGTGCCAGCAGCTGGGGGACAGGGGATAGTTCACCCCTCCACTTT
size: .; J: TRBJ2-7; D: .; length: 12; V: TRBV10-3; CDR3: CAITTDSYEQYF; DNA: TGTGCCATCACTACAGACAGCTACGAGCAGTACTTC
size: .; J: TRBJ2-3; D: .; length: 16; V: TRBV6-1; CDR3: CASKNLGAGDTDTQYF; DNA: TGTGCCAGCAAGAATTTAGGGGCAGGGGACACAGATACGCAGTATTTT
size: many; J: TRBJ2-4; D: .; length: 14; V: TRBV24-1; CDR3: CATSSGVAKNIQYF; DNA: TGTGCCACCAGCTCAGGTGTAGCCAAAAACATTCAGTACTTC
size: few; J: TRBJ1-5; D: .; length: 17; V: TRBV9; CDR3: CASSATAEFYSNQPQHF; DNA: TGTGCCAGCAGCGCGACAGCAGAATTTTATAGCAATCAGCCCCAGCATTTT
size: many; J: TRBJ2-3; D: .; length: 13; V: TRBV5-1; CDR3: CASSLGATDTQYF; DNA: TGCGCCAGCAGCTTGGGGGCCACAGATACGCAGTATTTT
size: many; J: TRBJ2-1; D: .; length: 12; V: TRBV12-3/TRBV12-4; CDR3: CATTGGGNEQFF; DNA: TGTGCCACGACAGGAGGGGGGAATGAGCAGTTCTTC
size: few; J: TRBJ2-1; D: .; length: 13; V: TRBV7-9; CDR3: CASSLASVYEQFF; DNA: TGTGCCAGCAGCTTAGCGTCAGTCTATGAGCAGTTCTTC
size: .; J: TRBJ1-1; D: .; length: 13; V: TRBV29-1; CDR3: CSAAVSEGGSAFF; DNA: TGCAGCGCCGCGGTCTCAGAGGGAGGCTCCGCTTTCTTT
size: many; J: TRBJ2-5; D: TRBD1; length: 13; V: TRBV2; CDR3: CASTLGQRETQYF; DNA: TGTGCCAGCACCCTGGGACAGAGAGAGACCCAGTACTTC
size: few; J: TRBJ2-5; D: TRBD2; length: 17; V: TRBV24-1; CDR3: CATSDHLAGRYQETQYF; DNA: TGTGCCACCAGTGACCATCTAGCGGGAAGGTATCAAGAGACCCAGTACTTC
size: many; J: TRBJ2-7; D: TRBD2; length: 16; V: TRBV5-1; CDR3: CASSLWTSENIYEQYF; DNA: TGCGCCAGCAGCTTGTGGACTAGCGAAAACATCTACGAGCAGTACTTC
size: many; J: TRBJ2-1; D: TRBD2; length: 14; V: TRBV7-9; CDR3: CASSLDLAGNEQFF; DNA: TGTGCCAGCAGCTTAGACCTAGCGGGTAATGAGCAGTTCTTC
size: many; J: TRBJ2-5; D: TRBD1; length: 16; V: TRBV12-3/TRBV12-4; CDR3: CASSLYDTGDQETQYF; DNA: TGTGCCAGCAGTTTATACGATACAGGGGACCAAGAGACCCAGTACTTC
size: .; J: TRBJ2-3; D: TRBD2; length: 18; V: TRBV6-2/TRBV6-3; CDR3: CASSQGVLAGGRRDTQYF; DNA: TGTGCCAGCAGCCAAGGGGTGCTAGCGGGGGGGCGAAGGGATACGCAGTATTTT
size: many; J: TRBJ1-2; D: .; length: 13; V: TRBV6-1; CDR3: CASSEWALWGYTF; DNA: TGTGCCAGCAGTGAATGGGCCCTATGGGGCTACACCTTC
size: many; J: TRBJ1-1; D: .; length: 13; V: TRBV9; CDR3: CASSVYGNTEAFF; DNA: TGTGCCAGCAGCGTATACGGGAACACTGAAGCTTTCTTT
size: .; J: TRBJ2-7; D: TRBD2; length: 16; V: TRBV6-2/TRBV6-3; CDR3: CASSHQSGGSSYEQYF; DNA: TGTGCCAGCAGTCACCAGAGCGGGGGGAGCTCCTACGAGCAGTACTTC
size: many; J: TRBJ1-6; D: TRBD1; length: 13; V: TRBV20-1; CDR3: CSARQGATPPLHF; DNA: TGCAGTGCTCGACAGGGGGCCACGCCACCCCTCCACTTT